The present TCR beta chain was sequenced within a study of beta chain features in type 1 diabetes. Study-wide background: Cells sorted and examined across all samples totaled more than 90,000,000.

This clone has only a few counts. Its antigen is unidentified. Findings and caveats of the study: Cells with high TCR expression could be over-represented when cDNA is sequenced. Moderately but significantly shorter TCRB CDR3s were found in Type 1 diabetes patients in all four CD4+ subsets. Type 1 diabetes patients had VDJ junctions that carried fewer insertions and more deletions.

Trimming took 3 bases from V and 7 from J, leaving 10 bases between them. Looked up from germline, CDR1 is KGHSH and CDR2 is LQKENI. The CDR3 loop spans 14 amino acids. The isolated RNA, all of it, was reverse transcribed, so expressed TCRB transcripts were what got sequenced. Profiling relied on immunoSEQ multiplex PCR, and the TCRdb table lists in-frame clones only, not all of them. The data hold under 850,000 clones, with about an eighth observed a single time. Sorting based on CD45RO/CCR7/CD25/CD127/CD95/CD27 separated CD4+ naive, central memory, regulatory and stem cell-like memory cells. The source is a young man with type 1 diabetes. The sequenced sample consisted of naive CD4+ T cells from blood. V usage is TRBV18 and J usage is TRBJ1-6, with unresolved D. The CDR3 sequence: CASSPADVNSPLHF. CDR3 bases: TGTGCCAGCTCACCTGCAGACGTGAATTCACCCCTCCACTTT.